Each of the 7 T cell receptor beta chains below was sequenced from the same sample in a study of blood T cell repertoires in COVID-19. Some clones are missing from TCRdb's copy, which holds only in-frame ones; the method was immunoSEQ multiplex PCR. The sample carries around 100,000 clones, 85% to 90% recorded once. The sample taken for sequencing was peripheral blood. Receptor source: a human donor in a cohort sampled during active COVID-19.

The chain carries TRBV6-5 and TRBJ1-2; TRBD1 might be the D (6 bases). Deletions cut 7 bases from V and 9 bases from J, with 18 bases between. Germline V gene data show CDR1 as MNHEY and CDR2 as SVGAGI. The CDR3 consists of 13 residues. CDR3 in DNA: TGTGCCAGCAACCAATGGAACAGGGAAAGCTACACCTTC. It is translated as CASNQWNRESYTF.

This chain uses TRBV5-1 with TRBJ2-2, with 9 bases matching TRBD1. V was clipped by 4 bases and J by 4 bases; unmatched bases: 5. From germline, CDR1 is SGHRS and CDR2 YFSETQ. The length of the CDR3 is 15 residues. The CDR3: CASSDRGGATGELFF. In nucleotides, the CDR3 is TGCGCCAGCAGCGACAGGGGGGGCGCCACCGGGGAGCTGTTTTTT.

V and J are TRBV19 and TRBJ1-5; 8 bases map to TRBD1. This CDR3 comprises 17 residues. With 7 bases clipped from V and 0 bases from J, the junction kept 11 bases outside the gene matches. CDR1 and CDR2 from the germline V gene are LNHDA and SQIVND (reference sequence). The CDR3 reads CASTGQGTYLSNQPQHF. CDR3 DNA sequence: TGTGCCAGTACTGGACAGGGAACGTATCTTAGCAATCAGCCCCAGCATTTT.

The chain recombines TRBV5-8 with TRBJ2-7; TRBD1 is a possible D gene (7 bases). Looked up from germline, CDR1 is SGHTS and CDR2 is YDEGEE. The germline V and J ends were trimmed by 7 bases and 0 bases, with 14 bases remaining between them. This CDR3 region has 14 residues. CDR3 DNA sequence: TGTGCCAGCGCGCGGGGACAGCACTCCTACGAGCAGTACTTC. This codes for CASARGQHSYEQYF.

This clone showed up just once. This chain links TRBV5-6 with TRBJ2-7; 9 bases line up with TRBD1. This CDR3 comprises 14 residues. With V trimmed by 2 bases and J by 4 bases, 4 bases remained unmatched. The germline CDR1 and CDR2 sequences are SGHDT and YYEEEE. CDR3 in DNA: TGTGCCAGCAGCTTCGGGACAGGGAATTACGAGCAGTACTTC. Its protein product is CASSFGTGNYEQYF. Drawing the rest from reference TRBV5-6 and TRBJ2-7, the complete variable domain is DAGVTQSPTHLIKTRGQQVTLRCSPKSGHDTVSWYQQALGQGPQFIFQYYEEEERQRGNFPDRFSGHQFPNYSSELNVNALLLGDSALYLCASSFGTGNYEQYFGPGTRLTVT.

The chain is built from TRBV5-1 and TRBJ1-6; 7 positions match TRBD1. The trim removed 4 bases at V and 7 bases at J, leaving 5 bases unmatched. This CDR3 has 14 residues. Germline V gene sequence: CDR1 SGHRS, CDR2 YFSETQ. The CDR3 bases are TGCGCCAGCAGCCGGGACAGCTTCAATTCACCCCTCCACTTT. Protein product: CASSRDSFNSPLHF.

In the case of this clone: The same CDR3 can be traced to other DNA sequences in this sample. This rearrangement joins TRBV7-8 to TRBJ1-1; D is unclear. The V and J ends lost 1 base and 3 bases respectively, with 9 bases between them. This CDR3 is built from 14 residues. The germline gives CDR1 SGHVS, CDR2 FQNEAQ. The CDR3 loop reads CASSLGARDTEAFF. CDR3 nucleotides: TGTGCCAGCAGCTTAGGGGCGCGGGACACTGAAGCTTTCTTT. The complete variable domain, with remaining parts taken from reference TRBV7-8 and TRBJ1-1, reads GAGVSQSPRYKVAKRGQDVALRCDPISGHVSLFWYQQALGQGPEFLTYFQNEAQLDKSGLPSDRFFAERPEGSVSTLKIQRTQQEDSAVYLCASSLGARDTEAFFGQGTRLTVV.